The entry that follows covers one TCR beta chain sequence. The data are from a study of shared clonotypes between healthy human individuals. It was into CD45RA+ naive and CD45RA-negative memory subsets that the CD4+ cells were split. Here immunoSEQ multiplex PCR was the method, and the copy in TCRdb shows in-frame clones only, minus some. The table shows 2 million to 2.5 million clones, with less than 95% occurring only once. The germline V gene encodes CDR1 MDHEN and CDR2 SYDVKM. The CDR3 length is 14 residues. Trimming shortened V by 3 bases and J by 4 bases, and 9 bases separated the two germline ends.

The genes are TRBV28 and TRBJ1-4; D is possibly TRBD1 (5 bases). This TCR was recovered from a man between 18 and 29 years old in good health. Some clones in this sample may be carry-over from other donors' samples. Sample: naive CD4+ T cells from PBMCs. Noted subset: CD45RA+ positively selected. CDR3 sequence: CASSLRGDNEKLFF. For the CDR3, the DNA is TGTGCCAGCAGTTTGCGAGGGGATAATGAAAAACTGTTTTTT.